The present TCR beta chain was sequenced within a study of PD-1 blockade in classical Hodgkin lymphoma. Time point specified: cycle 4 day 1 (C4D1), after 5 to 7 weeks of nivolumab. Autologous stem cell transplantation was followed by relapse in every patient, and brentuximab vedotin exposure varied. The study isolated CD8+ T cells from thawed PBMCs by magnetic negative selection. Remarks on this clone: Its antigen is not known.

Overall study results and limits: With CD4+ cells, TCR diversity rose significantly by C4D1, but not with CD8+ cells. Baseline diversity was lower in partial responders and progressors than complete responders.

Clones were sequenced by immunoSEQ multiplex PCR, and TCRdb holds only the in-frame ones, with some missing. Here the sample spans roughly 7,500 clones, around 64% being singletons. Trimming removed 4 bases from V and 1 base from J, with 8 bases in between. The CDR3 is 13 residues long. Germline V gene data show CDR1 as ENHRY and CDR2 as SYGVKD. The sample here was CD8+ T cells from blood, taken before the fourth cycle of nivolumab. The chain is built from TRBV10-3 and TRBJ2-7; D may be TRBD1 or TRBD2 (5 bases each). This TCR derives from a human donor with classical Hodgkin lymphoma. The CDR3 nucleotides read TGTGCCATCAGTGGGGACGGATCCTACGAGCAGTACTTC. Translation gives CAISGDGSYEQYF.